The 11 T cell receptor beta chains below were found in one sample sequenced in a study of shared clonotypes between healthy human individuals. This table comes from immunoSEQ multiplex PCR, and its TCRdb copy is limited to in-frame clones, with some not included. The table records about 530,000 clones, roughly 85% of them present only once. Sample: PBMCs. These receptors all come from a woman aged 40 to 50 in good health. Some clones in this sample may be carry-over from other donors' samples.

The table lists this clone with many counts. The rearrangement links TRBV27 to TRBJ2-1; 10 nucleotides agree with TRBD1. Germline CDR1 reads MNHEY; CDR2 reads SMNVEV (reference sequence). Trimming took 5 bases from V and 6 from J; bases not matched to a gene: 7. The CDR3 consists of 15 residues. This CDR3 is CASSLRQGAGNEQFF. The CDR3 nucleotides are TGTGCCAGCAGTCTTAGACAGGGGGCGGGCAATGAGCAGTTCTTC.

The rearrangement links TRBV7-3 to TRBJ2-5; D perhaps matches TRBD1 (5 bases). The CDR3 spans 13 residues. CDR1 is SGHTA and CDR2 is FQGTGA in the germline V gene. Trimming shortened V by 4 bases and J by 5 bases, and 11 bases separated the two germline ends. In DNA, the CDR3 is TGTGCCAGCAGCTCCCAGGGTAAGGAGACCCAGTACTTC. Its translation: CASSSQGKETQYF.

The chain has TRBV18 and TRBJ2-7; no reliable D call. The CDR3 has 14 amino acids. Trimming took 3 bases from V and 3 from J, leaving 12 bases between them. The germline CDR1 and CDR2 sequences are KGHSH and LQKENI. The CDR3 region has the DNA TGTGCCAGCTCACCCCTACCTAGGGTCTACGAGCAGTACTTC. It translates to CASSPLPRVYEQYF.

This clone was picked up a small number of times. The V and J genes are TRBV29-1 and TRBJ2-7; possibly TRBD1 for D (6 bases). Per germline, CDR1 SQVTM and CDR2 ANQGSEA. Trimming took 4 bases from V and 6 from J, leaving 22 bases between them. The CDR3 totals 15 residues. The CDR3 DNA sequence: TGCAGCGTTGGCCAACTACAGGGTTCGGTGGGCGAGCAGTACTTC. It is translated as CSVGQLQGSVGEQYF.

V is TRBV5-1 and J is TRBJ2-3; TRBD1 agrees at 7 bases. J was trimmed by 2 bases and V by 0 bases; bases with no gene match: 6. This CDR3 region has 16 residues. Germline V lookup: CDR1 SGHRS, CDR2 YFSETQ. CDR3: CASSLGTGVATDTQYF. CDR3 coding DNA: TGCGCCAGCAGCTTGGGGACAGGCGTGGCCACAGATACGCAGTATTTT.

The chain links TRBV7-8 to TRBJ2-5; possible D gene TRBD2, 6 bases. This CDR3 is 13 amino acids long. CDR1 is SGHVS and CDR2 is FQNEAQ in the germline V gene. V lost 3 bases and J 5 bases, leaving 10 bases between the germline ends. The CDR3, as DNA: TGTGCCAGCAGCTTTGATCGGGGGGAGACCCAGTACTTC. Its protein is CASSFDRGETQYF. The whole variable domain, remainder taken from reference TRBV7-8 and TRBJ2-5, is GAGVSQSPRYKVAKRGQDVALRCDPISGHVSLFWYQQALGQGPEFLTYFQNEAQLDKSGLPSDRFFAERPEGSVSTLKIQRTQQEDSAVYLCASSFDRGETQYFGPGTRLLVL.

The CDR3 DNA is TGTGCCAGTAGCAATACAGTAGATACGCAGTATTTT. Its translation is CASSNTVDTQYF. This chain uses TRBV19 with TRBJ2-3, with D hard to call. V lost 6 bases, J lost 5 bases, and 9 bases lay in between. Per germline, CDR1 LNHDA and CDR2 SQIVND (reference sequence). This CDR3 has 12 amino acids.

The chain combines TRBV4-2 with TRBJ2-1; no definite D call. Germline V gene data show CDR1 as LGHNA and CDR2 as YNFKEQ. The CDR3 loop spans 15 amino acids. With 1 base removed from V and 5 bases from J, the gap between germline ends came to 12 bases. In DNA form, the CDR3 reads TGTGCCAGCAGCCAAGGAGATTTCACCAACAATGAGCAGTTCTTC. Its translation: CASSQGDFTNNEQFF.

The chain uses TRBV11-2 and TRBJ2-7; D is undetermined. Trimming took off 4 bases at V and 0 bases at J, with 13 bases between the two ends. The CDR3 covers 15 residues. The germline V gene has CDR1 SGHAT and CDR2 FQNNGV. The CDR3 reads CASSSPPRSSYEQYF. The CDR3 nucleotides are TGTGCCAGCAGCTCCCCACCTAGGAGCTCCTACGAGCAGTACTTC.

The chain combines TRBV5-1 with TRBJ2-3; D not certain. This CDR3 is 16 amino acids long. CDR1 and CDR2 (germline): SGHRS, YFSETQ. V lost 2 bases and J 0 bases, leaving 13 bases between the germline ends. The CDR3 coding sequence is TGCGCCAGCAGCTTCTCGCGGATAACTAGCACAGATACGCAGTATTTT. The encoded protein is CASSFSRITSTDTQYF. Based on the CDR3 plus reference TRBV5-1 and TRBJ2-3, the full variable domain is KAGVTQTPRYLIKTRGQQVTLSCSPISGHRSVSWYQQTPGQGLQFLFEYFSETQRNKGNFPGRFSGRQFSNSRSEMNVSTLELGDSALYLCASSFSRITSTDTQYFGPGTRLTVL.

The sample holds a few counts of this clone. The CDR3 sequence: CAWSPGAGQPQHF. DNA of the CDR3: TGTGCCTGGAGTCCAGGGGCGGGTCAGCCCCAGCATTTT. The chain combines TRBV30 with TRBJ1-5; D might be TRBD1 (6 bases). V was pared by 2 bases and J by 6 bases, with 11 bases between. Germline V gene lookup returns CDR1 GTSNPN and CDR2 SVGIG (reference sequence). This CDR3 is built from 13 residues.